This TCR beta chain was profiled in a study of cytomegalovirus exposure and HLA in healthy donors. Study overall: In an earlier analysis, some 110 million unique TCR beta sequences were found from 150 million to 200 million T cells.

The V end was cut by 5 bases, the J end by 1 base, with 16 bases between. In germline, CDR1 is SQVTM, CDR2 ANQGSEA. CDR3 size: 15 residues. PCR was performed using 60 Vbeta and 13 Jbeta primers. The repertoire was sequenced with immunoSEQ multiplex PCR; TCRdb's copy has only in-frame clones and lacks some. This table has about 150,000 clones, about 84% appearing once. The source material was PBMCs. This TCR came from a man younger than 30 in good health and CMV-seronegative. The chain combines TRBV29-1 with TRBJ2-3, with a weak D call TRBD2 (5 bases). The CDR3: CSVLELGQGTDTQYF. The CDR3 nucleotides are TGCAGCGTTTTAGAACTAGGCCAAGGCACAGATACGCAGTATTTT.